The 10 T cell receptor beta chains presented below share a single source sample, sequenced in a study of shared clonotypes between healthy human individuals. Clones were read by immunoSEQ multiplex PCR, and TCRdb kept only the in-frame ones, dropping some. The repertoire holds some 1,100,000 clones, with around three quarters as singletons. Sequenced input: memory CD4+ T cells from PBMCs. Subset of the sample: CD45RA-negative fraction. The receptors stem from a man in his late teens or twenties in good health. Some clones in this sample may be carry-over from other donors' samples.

CDR3 region: CASSTSIPGVGEQYF. CDR3 in DNA: TGTGCCAGCAGCACATCCATCCCCGGGGTCGGCGAGCAGTACTTC. The V and J genes are TRBV7-2 and TRBJ2-7, with TRBD2 as a possible D gene (5 bases). Germline V gives CDR1 SGHTA, CDR2 FQGNSA. The CDR3 length is 15 residues. The ends were cut back, 5 bases at V and 6 bases at J, with 20 bases in the middle.

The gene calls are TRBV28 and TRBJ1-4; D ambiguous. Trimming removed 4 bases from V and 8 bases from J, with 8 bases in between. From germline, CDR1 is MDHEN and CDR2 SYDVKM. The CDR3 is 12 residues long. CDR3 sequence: CASSSEIEKLFF. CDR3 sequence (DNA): TGTGCCAGCAGTTCCGAGATAGAAAAACTGTTTTTT.

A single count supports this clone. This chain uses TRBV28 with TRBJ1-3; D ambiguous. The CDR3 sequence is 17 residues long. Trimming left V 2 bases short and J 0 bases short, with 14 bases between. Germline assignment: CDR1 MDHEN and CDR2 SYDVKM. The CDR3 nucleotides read TGTGCCAGCAGTTTAACACTATGGGCTTACTCTGGAAACACCATATATTTT. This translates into CASSLTLWAYSGNTIYF.

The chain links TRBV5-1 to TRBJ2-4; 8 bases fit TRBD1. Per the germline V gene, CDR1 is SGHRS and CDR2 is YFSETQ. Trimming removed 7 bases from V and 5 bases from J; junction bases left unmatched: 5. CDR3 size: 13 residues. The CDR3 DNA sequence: TGCGCCAGCGGCAGGGGGCCGGAAAACATTCAGTACTTC. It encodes CASGRGPENIQYF.

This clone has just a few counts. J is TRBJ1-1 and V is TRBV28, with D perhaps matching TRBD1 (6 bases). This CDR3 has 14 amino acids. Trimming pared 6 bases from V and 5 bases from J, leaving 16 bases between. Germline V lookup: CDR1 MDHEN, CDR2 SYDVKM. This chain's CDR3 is CASSNTGYGTEAFF. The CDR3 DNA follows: TGTGCCAGCAGCAACACAGGGTACGGGACTGAAGCTTTCTTT.

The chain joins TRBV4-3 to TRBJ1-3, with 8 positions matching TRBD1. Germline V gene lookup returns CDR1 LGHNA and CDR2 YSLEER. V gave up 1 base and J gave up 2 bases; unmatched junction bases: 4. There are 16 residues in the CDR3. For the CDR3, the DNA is TGCGCCAGCAGCCAAGGAAAACAGGGGGCTGGAAACACCATATATTTT. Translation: CASSQGKQGAGNTIYF.

CDR3 bases: TGTGCCAGCAGCTTAGATCTAGCGGGAGGGATTCTGGCCCAGTACTTC. This codes for CASSLDLAGGILAQYF. This chain uses TRBV11-2 with TRBJ2-5, with 12 bases matching TRBD2. V was clipped by 0 bases and J by 9 bases; unmatched bases: 8. This CDR3 region has 16 residues. Germline CDR1 reads SGHAT; CDR2 reads FQNNGV.

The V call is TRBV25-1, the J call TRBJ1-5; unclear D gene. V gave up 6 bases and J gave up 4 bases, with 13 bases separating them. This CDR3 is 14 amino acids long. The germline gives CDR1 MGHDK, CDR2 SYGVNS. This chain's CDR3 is CASSRAQGNQPQHF. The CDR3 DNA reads TGTGCCAGCAGCCGGGCCCAAGGGAATCAGCCCCAGCATTTT.

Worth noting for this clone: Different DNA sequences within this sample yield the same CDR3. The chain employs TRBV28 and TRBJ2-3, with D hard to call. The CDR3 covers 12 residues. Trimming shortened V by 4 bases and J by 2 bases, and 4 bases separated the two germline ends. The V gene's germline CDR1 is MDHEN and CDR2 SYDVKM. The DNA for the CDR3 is TGTGCCAGCAGTTCTCTCACAGATACGCAGTATTTT. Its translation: CASSSLTDTQYF.

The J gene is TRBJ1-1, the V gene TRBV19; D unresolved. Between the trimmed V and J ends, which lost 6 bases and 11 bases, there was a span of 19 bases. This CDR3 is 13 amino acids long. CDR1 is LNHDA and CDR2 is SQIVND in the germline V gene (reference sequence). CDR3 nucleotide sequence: TGTGCCAGTAGGGTCAGTGGAATCCAAGACGCTTTCTTT. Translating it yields CASRVSGIQDAFF.